The rows below give T cell receptor beta chains drawn from one sample of a study of T cells in Graves' hyperthyroidism and ophthalmopathy. TCRdb re-called the multiplex PCR reads with MiXCR, one entry per CDR3 protein. Here the sample spans fewer than 450,000 distinct CDR3 sequences, about a sixth being singletons. Material for sequencing was blood. These receptors originate from a woman aged 25 to 39 with Graves' hyperthyroidism that later progressed to Graves' ophthalmopathy. Both conserved end residues are part of each CDR3. The order of the fields is J gene, V gene, clone size, D gene, CDR3 protein, CDR3 DNA. The D gene is left open where the match is weak. A clone size is listed for some rows: how often the clone was seen (once, few, many), or a class if it is expanded.

>TRBJ2-1|TRBV12-5|many|NA
CASGLVPEGVVNEQFF
TGTGCTAGTGGTTTGGTACCGGAGGGAGTGGTGAATGAGCAGTTCTTC
>TRBJ2-7|TRBV5-8|many|TRBD1
CASSLEGGDEQYF
TGTGCCAGCAGCTTGGAAGGGGGCGACGAGCAGTACTTC
>TRBJ1-2|TRBV2|many|TRBD1
CASSDPGTGTHGYTF
TGTGCCAGCAGTGATCCCGGGACAGGGACCCATGGCTACACCTTC
>TRBJ1-4|TRBV5-6|many|TRBD1
CASSRGLATNEKLFF
TGTGCCAGCAGCAGGGGGCTTGCAACTAATGAAAAACTGTTTTTT
>TRBJ2-5|TRBV14|many|NA
CASSQAAGQETQYF
TGTGCCAGCAGCCAAGCGGCAGGCCAAGAGACCCAGTACTTC
>TRBJ1-1|TRBV18|many|NA
CASSPPGEVGTEAFF
TGTGCCAGCTCACCACCCGGGGAGGTGGGCACTGAAGCTTTCTTT
>TRBJ1-5|TRBV5-1|many|TRBD1
CASSLATGDNQPQHF
TGCGCCAGCAGCTTGGCCACAGGGGATAATCAGCCCCAGCATTTT
>TRBJ1-4|TRBV20-1|NA|TRBD1
CSATDRGPLSGTNEKLFF
TGCAGTGCTACAGACAGGGGGCCTCTTTCTGGGACTAATGAAAAACTGTTTTTT
>TRBJ2-4|TRBV28|many|NA
CASTSGLAKNIQYF
TGTGCCAGCACATCGGGGTTAGCCAAAAACATTCAGTACTTC
>TRBJ2-2|TRBV5-1|NA|NA
CASSRVNTGELFF
TGCGCCAGCAGCCGAGTGAACACCGGGGAGCTGTTTTTT
>TRBJ1-6|TRBV5-1|few|TRBD1
CASSEGQVDSPLHF
TGCGCCAGCAGCGAAGGACAGGTTGATTCACCCCTCCACTTT
>TRBJ2-7|TRBV27|many|NA
CASQTSTSSEQYF
TGTGCCAGCCAAACCAGTACGTCTAGCGAGCAGTACTTC
>TRBJ1-1|TRBV19|few|TRBD1
CASRLTGSMNTEAFF
TGTGCCAGTAGACTGACAGGGTCCATGAACACTGAAGCTTTCTTT
>TRBJ2-7|TRBV5-5|many|NA
CASSLNRAKEQYF
TGTGCCAGCAGCTTAAACAGGGCCAAGGAGCAGTACTTC
>TRBJ1-6|TRBV5-5|many|NA
CASSPYGRVSYNSPLHF
TGTGCCAGCAGCCCCTATGGCAGAGTCTCCTATAATTCACCCCTCCACTTT
>TRBJ1-1|TRBV7-9|NA|NA
CASSQTDQNTEAFF
TGTGCCAGCAGCCAGACCGATCAGAACACTGAAGCTTTCTTT
>TRBJ1-2|TRBV10-3|NA|NA
CVAGGYTF
TGTGTTGCCGGTGGCTACACCTTC
>TRBJ1-5|TRBV5-1|many|NA
CASSLGGGNSPPQHF
TGCGCCAGCAGCTTGGGTGGGGGGAATTCTCCGCCCCAGCATTTT
>TRBJ1-5|TRBV27|many|TRBD1
CASSSGQFNQPQHF
TGTGCCAGCAGCTCGGGACAGTTCAATCAGCCCCAGCATTTT
>TRBJ1-1|TRBV6-1|few|NA
CASGNSLNTEAFF
TGTGCCAGCGGGAACAGCTTGAACACTGAAGCTTTCTTT
>TRBJ2-2|TRBV11-2|NA|TRBD2
CASSVTSANTGELFF
TGTGCCAGCAGCGTTACTAGCGCGAACACCGGGGAGCTGTTTTTT
>TRBJ1-1|TRBV12-3/TRBV12-4|many|NA
CASQRPDSMNTEAFF
TGTGCCAGCCAGAGACCTGACAGCATGAACACTGAAGCTTTCTTT
>TRBJ2-1|TRBV28|many|TRBD2
CASSTRLAGVQFF
TGTGCCAGCAGTACCCGACTAGCTGGTGTGCAGTTCTTC
>TRBJ1-2|TRBV11-2|many|NA
CASSTPGQSDGYTF
TGTGCCAGCAGCACCCCGGGGCAGTCTGATGGCTACACCTTC
>TRBJ1-3|TRBV7-9|NA|NA
CAGSARATVSGNTIYF
TGTGCCGGCAGCGCTCGGGCAACTGTCTCTGGAAACACCATATATTTT
>TRBJ1-2|TRBV3-1|many|NA
CASSQAGRGYTF
TGTGCCAGCAGCCAAGCGGGCAGGGGCTACACCTTC
>TRBJ2-2|TRBV7-9|NA|NA
CASSLKILRQGGANTGELFF
TGTGCCAGCAGCTTAAAAATCCTTCGGCAGGGGGGGGCGAACACCGGGGAGCTGTTTTTT